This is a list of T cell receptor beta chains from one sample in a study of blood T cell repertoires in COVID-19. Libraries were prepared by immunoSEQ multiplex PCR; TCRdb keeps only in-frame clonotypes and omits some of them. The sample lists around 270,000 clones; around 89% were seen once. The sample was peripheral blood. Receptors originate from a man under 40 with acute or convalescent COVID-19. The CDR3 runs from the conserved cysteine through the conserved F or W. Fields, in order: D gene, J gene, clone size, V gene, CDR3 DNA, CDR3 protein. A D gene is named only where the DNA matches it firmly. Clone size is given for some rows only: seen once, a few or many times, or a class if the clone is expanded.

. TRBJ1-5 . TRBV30 TGTGCCTGGGGGGTTGGGGGGAAACAGCCCCAGCATTTT CAWGVGGKQPQHF
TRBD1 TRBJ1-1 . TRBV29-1 TGCAGCGTTGTGCCGGACAGGGTGAACACTGAAGCTTTCTTT CSVVPDRVNTEAFF
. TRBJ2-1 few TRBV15 TGTGCCACCAGCGGACGGGGAAAGACGGACTACAATGAGCAGTTCTTC CATSGRGKTDYNEQFF
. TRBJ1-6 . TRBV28 TGTGCCAGCAGTTTGGCTGGCTTTGATAATTCACCCCTCCACTTT CASSLAGFDNSPLHF
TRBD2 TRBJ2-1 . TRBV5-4 TGTGCCAGCAGCTGGCGGGGGGCTTCTAAGATTCAGCAGTTCTTC CASSWRGASKIQQFF
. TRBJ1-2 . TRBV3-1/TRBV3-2 TGTGCCAGCAGCCAAGGAGCGGAGAGTCCCCATGGCTACACCTTC CASSQGAESPHGYTF
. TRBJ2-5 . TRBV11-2 TGTGCCAGCAGCTTAGATATTGTCCGGTCAAGGACCCAGTACTTC CASSLDIVRSRTQYF
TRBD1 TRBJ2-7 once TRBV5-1 TGCGCCAGCAGCTTGGCGGGGACAGGGAGCTCCTACGAGCAGTACTTC CASSLAGTGSSYEQYF
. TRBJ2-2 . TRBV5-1 TGCGCCAGCAGCTTGGGGGGAGCGAACACCGGGGAGCTGTTTTTT CASSLGGANTGELFF
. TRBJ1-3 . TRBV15 TGTGCCACCAGGCAGGGGTTTGGAAACACCATATATTTT CATRQGFGNTIYF
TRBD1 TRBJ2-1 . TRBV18 TGTGCCAGCTCAGAACTGACAGGGTTCGATGAGCAGTTCTTC CASSELTGFDEQFF
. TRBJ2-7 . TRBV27 TGTGCCAGCAGTTTCCCGGGAATGGACGAGCAGTACTTC CASSFPGMDEQYF
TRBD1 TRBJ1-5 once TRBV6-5 TGTGCCAGCAGTTCCCGGGACAGGGGCAATCAGCCCCAGCATTTT CASSSRDRGNQPQHF
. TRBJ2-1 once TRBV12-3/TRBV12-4 TGTGCCAGCGGCAGGGGTAATGAGCAGTTCTTC CASGRGNEQFF
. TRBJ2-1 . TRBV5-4 TGTGCCAGCAGCTACTCCCTCTCCTACAATGAGCAGTTCTTC CASSYSLSYNEQFF
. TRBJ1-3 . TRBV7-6 TGTGCCAGCAGCTTAGGCGCAGGCTCTGGAAACACCATATATTTT CASSLGAGSGNTIYF
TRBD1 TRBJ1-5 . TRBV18 TGTGCCAGCTCCCCGGGACAGGGCTCGAATCAGCCCCAGCATTTT CASSPGQGSNQPQHF
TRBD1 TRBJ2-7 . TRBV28 TGTGCCAGCAGTCCCAGAACCGGGACAGCGCACGAGCAGTACTTC CASSPRTGTAHEQYF
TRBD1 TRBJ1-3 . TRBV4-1 TGCGCCAGCAGCCCCAATCGACAGGGCCTCTCTGGAAACACCATATATTTT CASSPNRQGLSGNTIYF
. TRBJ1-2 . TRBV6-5 TGTGCCAGCAGCCTTTATGGCTACACCTTC CASSLYGYTF
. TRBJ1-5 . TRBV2 TGTGCCAGCAGTCTTGGGGGGACTAATCAGCCCCAGCATTTT CASSLGGTNQPQHF
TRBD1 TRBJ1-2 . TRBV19 TGTGCCAGTAGTACTGGACAGGGCTATGGCTACACCTTC CASSTGQGYGYTF
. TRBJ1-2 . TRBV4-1 TGCGCCAGCAGCCACCCCCCTACGGGAAGAAATGGCTACACCTTC CASSHPPTGRNGYTF
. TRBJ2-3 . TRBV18 TGTGCCAGCTCACCGCTGCAGGGTCCTGCAGATACGCAGTATTTT CASSPLQGPADTQYF
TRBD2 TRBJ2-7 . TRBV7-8 TGTGCCAGCAGTCCTAGCGGGGGTTCCTACGAGCAGTACTTC CASSPSGGSYEQYF
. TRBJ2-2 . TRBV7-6 TGTGCCAGCATGCGTCTAGCTAGGAACACCGGGGAGCTGTTTTTT CASMRLARNTGELFF
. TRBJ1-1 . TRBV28 TGTGCCAGCAGTCTAAGTTTTAGAGGCGCTGAAGCTTTCTTT CASSLSFRGAEAFF
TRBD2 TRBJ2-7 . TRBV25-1 TGTGCCAGCAGTGATGGGGGAGGGAACTCCTACGAGCAGTACTTC CASSDGGGNSYEQYF
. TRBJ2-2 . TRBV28 TGTGCCAGCAGGAGGTCAGTCACCGGGGAGCTGTTTTTT CASRRSVTGELFF
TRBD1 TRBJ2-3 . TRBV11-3 TGTGCCAGCAGCCTTACCGGGACAGGGGGCGGTACGCAGTATTTT CASSLTGTGGGTQYF
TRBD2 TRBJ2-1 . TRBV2 TGTGCCAGCAGCGCTGGGGGTAGCGGGCGATACAATGAGCAGTTCTTC CASSAGGSGRYNEQFF
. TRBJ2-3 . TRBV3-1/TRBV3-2 TGTGCCAGCAGCCAAGGGGTGCAGGCGGGTACGCAGTATTTT CASSQGVQAGTQYF
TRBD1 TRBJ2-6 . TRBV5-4 TGTGCCAGCAGCTATCCCCGGGACAGGGTCGTCTCTGGGGCCAACGTCCTGACTTTC CASSYPRDRVVSGANVLTF
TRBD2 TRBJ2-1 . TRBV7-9 TGTGCCAGCAGCCCCTACCGTGGAGCGGGGGGGCTAGGTGAGCAGTTCTTC CASSPYRGAGGLGEQFF
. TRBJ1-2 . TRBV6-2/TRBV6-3 TGTGCCAGCAGTTACCGACCGGACAGTTATGGCTACACCTTC CASSYRPDSYGYTF
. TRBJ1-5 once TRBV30 TGTGCCTGGAGTTCCGGGACACCTTATCAGCCCCAGCATTTT CAWSSGTPYQPQHF
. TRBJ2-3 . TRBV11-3 TGTGCCAGCAGCTCGAGGATGGATACGCAGTATTTT CASSSRMDTQYF
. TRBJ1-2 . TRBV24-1 TGTGCCACCAGTGACCACCGGGTCGCGTATGGCTACACCTTC CATSDHRVAYGYTF
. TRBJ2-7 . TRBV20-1 TGCAGTGCTTCTCTTCAGTACGAGCAGTACTTC CSASLQYEQYF
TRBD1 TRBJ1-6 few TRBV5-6 TGTGCCAGCAGCTGGACCACCGGGACAGGGAACTCACCCCTCCACTTT CASSWTTGTGNSPLHF
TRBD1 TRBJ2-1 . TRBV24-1 TGTGCCACTTCAGGGGGCAGTAATGGTGAGCAGTTCTTC CATSGGSNGEQFF
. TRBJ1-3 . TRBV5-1 TGCGCCAGCAGCCCAGACTCGAGCTCTGGAAACACCATATATTTT CASSPDSSSGNTIYF
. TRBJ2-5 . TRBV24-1 TGTGCCACCAGTGATCCTGAGGAAAGGAGGAGAGAGACCCAGTACTTC CATSDPEERRRETQYF
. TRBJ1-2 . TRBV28 TGTGCCAGCAGTTTGGCGGTCGGCTACACCTTC CASSLAVGYTF
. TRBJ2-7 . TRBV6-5 TGTGCCAGCAGGCCTGAACAGATTAACTACGAGCAGTACTTC CASRPEQINYEQYF
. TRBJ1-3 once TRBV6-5 TGTGCCAGCAGTTACGGGGGGGGAACCTCTGGAAACACCATATATTTT CASSYGGGTSGNTIYF
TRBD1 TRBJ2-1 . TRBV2 TGTGCCAGCAGCGTGGGACAGGTGGACTATAGTGAGCAGTTCTTC CASSVGQVDYSEQFF
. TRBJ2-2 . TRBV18 TGTGCCAGCTCACCACAGCAGGGTATTCAGGCCGGGGAGCTGTTTTTT CASSPQQGIQAGELFF
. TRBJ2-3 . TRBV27 TGTGCCAGCAGTTTACGGATACTCAGGGGAGATACGCAGTATTTT CASSLRILRGDTQYF
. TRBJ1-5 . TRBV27 TGTGCCAGCAGTTTATCAGGGGGCAATCAGCCCCAGCATTTT CASSLSGGNQPQHF
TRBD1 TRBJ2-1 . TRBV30 TGTGCCTTTGTTACCGGGACAGGGACCGGGAAACCGTTCTTC CAFVTGTGTGKPFF
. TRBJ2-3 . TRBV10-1 TGCGCCAGCAGCGGGACTGTCAGGCCAGATACGCAGTATTTT CASSGTVRPDTQYF
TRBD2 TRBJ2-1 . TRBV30 TGTGCCTGGGCTTCCGATGCCAGGACTAGACCGTTCTTC CAWASDARTRPFF
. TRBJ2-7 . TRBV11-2 TGTGCCAGCAGCTTAGATGGCGGTACCGAGCAGTACTTC CASSLDGGTEQYF
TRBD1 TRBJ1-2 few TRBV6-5 TGTGCCAGCAGGGAGGGACAGGTCTATGGCTACACCTTC CASREGQVYGYTF